The 23 T cell receptor beta chains reported below all come from one sample, sequenced in a study of cytomegalovirus exposure and HLA in healthy donors. Both 60 Vbeta primers and 13 Jbeta primers went into the PCR. Sequenced by immunoSEQ multiplex PCR; TCRdb stores in-frame clones only, minus some. The data hold 100,000 to 150,000 clones, with around 76% observed a single time. Sequences were obtained from PBMCs. All receptors derive from a male donor in good health and CMV-seronegative.

This clone was seen more than once but under ten times. CDR3 sequence reads: CASSRSARETQYF. As DNA, the CDR3 is TGTGCCAGCTCTCGTAGCGCGCGGGAGACCCAGTACTTC. This chain links TRBV18 with TRBJ2-5; maybe TRBD2 (5 bases). The germline gives CDR1 KGHSH, CDR2 LQKENI. Trimming took off 6 bases at V and 5 bases at J, with 13 bases between the two ends. This CDR3 has 13 residues.

This chain links TRBV5-1 with TRBJ2-7, with D unclear. V shed 4 bases and J shed 3 bases, with 8 bases lying between them. The CDR3 is 12 residues long. Germline CDR1 is SGHRS and CDR2 is YFSETQ. CDR3 in DNA: TGCGCCAGCAGCCCCGGTGGCTACGAGCAGTACTTC. This encodes CASSPGGYEQYF.

The sample holds a few counts of this clone. The chain joins TRBV28 to TRBJ2-7; D not certain. Germline lookup yields CDR1 MDHEN and CDR2 SYDVKM. Between the trimmed V and J ends, which lost 3 bases and 7 bases, there was a span of 7 bases. The CDR3 covers 11 residues. CDR3 sequence: CASSFYWEQYF. For the CDR3, the DNA is TGTGCCAGCAGTTTCTACTGGGAGCAGTACTTC.

This chain uses TRBV6-5 with TRBJ2-5; 9 bases are shared with TRBD2. There are 14 residues in the CDR3. Germline trimming cut 8 bases from V and 4 bases from J; bases unmatched to any gene: 8. From germline, CDR1 is MNHEY and CDR2 SVGAGI. In nucleotides, the CDR3 is TGTGCCAGCTCGTACCGGCGGGGGGGAGAGACCCAGTACTTC. This sequence encodes CASSYRRGGETQYF.

The V and J genes are TRBV28 and TRBJ2-7; 11 bases fit TRBD2. The CDR3 spans 15 residues. Losses at the gene ends were 5 bases for V and 4 bases for J; bases not matched to a gene: 7. Germline V lookup: CDR1 MDHEN, CDR2 SYDVKM. CDR3 sequence: CASSHPGTSGYEQYF. DNA of the CDR3: TGTGCCAGCAGTCATCCCGGGACTAGCGGATACGAGCAGTACTTC.

In the case of this clone: One junction end does not reproduce the germline sequence, and a read error may be involved. The chain joins TRBV7-2 to TRBJ2-5; D may be TRBD1 (6 bases). Germline V gives CDR1 SGHTA, CDR2 FQGNSA. This CDR3 contains 16 residues. CDR3 amino acids: CASSLGGVGTQEIQYF. The CDR3 region has the DNA TGTGCCAGCAGCTTAGGGGGCGTAGGGACACAAGAGATCCAGTACTTC.

The V gene is TRBV4-3, the J gene TRBJ1-1; a weak D match, TRBD1 (6 bases). Per germline, CDR1 LGHNA and CDR2 YSLEER. V was cut by 4 bases and J by 1 base, with 13 bases left in between. This CDR3 comprises 15 residues. CDR3 in DNA: TGCGCCAGCAGCCTATACAGGGAGCGGAACACTGAAGCTTTCTTT. Amino acids: CASSLYRERNTEAFF.

The V and J genes are TRBV6-1 and TRBJ1-1, with no clear D. There are 12 residues in the CDR3. Germline CDR1 MNHNS, CDR2 SASEGT. V lost 2 bases to trimming and J lost 11 bases, with 12 bases between them. The CDR3 here is CASSEWRRAAFF. The CDR3 DNA sequence: TGTGCCAGCAGTGAATGGCGGAGGGCTGCTTTCTTT.

The V gene is TRBV13, the J gene TRBJ1-1, with TRBD1 matching over 10 bases. With 5 bases clipped from V and 4 bases from J, the junction kept 13 bases outside the gene matches. The CDR3 length is 17 residues. Germline loops: CDR1 PRHDT, CDR2 FYEKMQ (reference sequence). CDR3 sequence (DNA): TGTGCCAGCAGCCCGCGGCAGGACAGGGGGTTTTTCACTGAAGCTTTCTTT. Amino acid sequence: CASSPRQDRGFFTEAFF.

The chain is built from TRBV4-2 and TRBJ1-2, with TRBD1 as a possible D gene (6 bases). This CDR3 has 16 amino acids. Germline loops: CDR1 LGHNA, CDR2 YNFKEQ. V shed 0 bases and J shed 4 bases, with 15 bases lying between them. The CDR3 sequence: CASSQDLWGLAYGYTF. The CDR3 nucleotides are TGTGCCAGCAGCCAAGATCTTTGGGGGCTGGCCTATGGCTACACCTTC.

The chain links TRBV5-1 to TRBJ2-5; 7 nucleotides agree with TRBD2. Germline CDR1 and CDR2: SGHRS and YFSETQ. There are 13 residues in the CDR3. V gave up 4 bases and J gave up 5 bases; unmatched junction bases: 5. CDR3: CASSTGLVETQYF. As DNA, the CDR3 is TGCGCCAGCAGCACCGGACTAGTTGAGACCCAGTACTTC. Full variable domain (outside the CDR3, taken from reference TRBV5-1 and TRBJ2-5): KAGVTQTPRYLIKTRGQQVTLSCSPISGHRSVSWYQQTPGQGLQFLFEYFSETQRNKGNFPGRFSGRQFSNSRSEMNVSTLELGDSALYLCASSTGLVETQYFGPGTRLLVL.

This chain uses TRBV27 with TRBJ2-7; possibly TRBD1 for D (5 bases). The V gene lost 8 bases and the J gene lost 3 bases, with 29 bases spanning the gap. Germline CDR1 MNHEY, CDR2 SMNVEV (reference sequence). This CDR3 has 18 amino acids. CDR3 residues: CASPRVPRQQGKNYEQYF. Written as DNA, the CDR3 is TGTGCCAGCCCAAGAGTACCCCGACAGCAAGGGAAGAACTACGAGCAGTACTTC.

Remarks on this clone: Germline and junction disagree at one end, which may indicate a read error. The V and J genes are TRBV7-9 and TRBJ1-4; possibly TRBD1 for D (5 bases). CDR1 is SEHNR and CDR2 is FQNEAQ in the germline V gene (reference sequence). The CDR3 length is 17 residues. The DNA of the CDR3 is TGTTCCAGCAGCCCCTCCCGCGGGGCGGCGACTAATGAAAAACTGTTTTTT. This gives the protein CSSSPSRGAATNEKLFF.

V gene TRBV6-1 combines with J gene TRBJ1-2; D may be TRBD1 (5 bases). Trimming left V 6 bases short and J 3 bases short, with 14 bases between. Per germline, CDR1 MNHNS and CDR2 SASEGT. The CDR3 runs to 14 residues. The CDR3 protein is CASRTSGGDYGYTF. Written as DNA, the CDR3 is TGTGCCAGCAGGACATCTGGGGGGGACTATGGCTACACCTTC.

This chain links TRBV2 with TRBJ2-1; the match to TRBD2 covers 10 bases. The CDR3 runs to 16 residues. Trimming took 4 bases from V and 4 from J; bases not matched to a gene: 7. The V gene's germline CDR1 is SNHLY and CDR2 FYNNEI. CDR3 residues: CASSGDSSGSYNEQFF. The CDR3 nucleotides read TGTGCCAGCAGTGGCGACTCTAGCGGGAGTTACAATGAGCAGTTCTTC.

In this sample, this clone turned up a few times. The gene calls are TRBV27 and TRBJ1-1; D call uncertain. This CDR3 contains 15 residues. The V gene's germline CDR1 is MNHEY and CDR2 SMNVEV (reference sequence). The V end lost 5 bases, the J end lost 1 base, and 14 bases lay between the germline ends. The CDR3, as DNA: TGTGCCAGCAGTCTTCATGGAGGTAGGAACACTGAAGCTTTCTTT. Amino acids: CASSLHGGRNTEAFF.

J is TRBJ1-1 and V is TRBV7-9; 9 bases are shared with TRBD1. V lost 5 bases, J lost 1 base, and 5 bases stayed unmatched. CDR3 length: 15 amino acids. Looked up from germline, CDR1 is SEHNR and CDR2 is FQNEAQ (reference sequence). The CDR3 region has the DNA TGTGCCAGCAGCGCTTACAGGGGGCCGAACACTGAAGCTTTCTTT. Residues: CASSAYRGPNTEAFF. Using reference TRBV7-9 and TRBJ1-1 for the parts outside the CDR3, the full variable domain is DTGVSQNPRHKITKRGQNVTFRCDPISEHNRLYWYRQTLGQGPEFLTYFQNEAQLEKSRLLSDRFSAERPKGSFSTLEIQRTEQGDSAMYLCASSAYRGPNTEAFFGQGTRLTVV.

The chain carries TRBV28 and TRBJ1-6; D possibly corresponds to TRBD1 (5 bases). Germline CDR1 reads MDHEN; CDR2 reads SYDVKM. Trimming pared 5 bases from V and 5 bases from J, leaving 16 bases between. There are 16 residues in the CDR3. As DNA, the CDR3 is TGTGCCAGCAGTAACTCAGGGCTAGTCGATAATTCACCCCTCCACTTT. This codes for CASSNSGLVDNSPLHF.

The chain combines TRBV28 with TRBJ1-3; 8 positions match TRBD1. CDR1 is MDHEN and CDR2 is SYDVKM in the germline V gene. Unmatched junction bases numbered 6, after V lost 5 bases and J lost 0 bases. The CDR3 spans 16 residues. The CDR3 sequence: CASSGQGEGSGNTIYF. DNA of the CDR3: TGTGCCAGCAGTGGACAGGGTGAGGGCTCTGGAAACACCATATATTTT.

The CDR3 protein is CASSPRTTGGSETQYF. In nucleotides, the CDR3 is TGTGCCAGCAGCCCCCGGACGACAGGGGGCAGCGAGACCCAGTACTTC. The chain joins TRBV7-6 to TRBJ2-5; 10 bases map to TRBD1. After removal of 5 bases from V and 5 bases from J, the junction contained 11 bases not matched to a gene. CDR3 length: 16 amino acids. Per germline, CDR1 SGHVS and CDR2 FNYEAQ.

This clone was seen a handful of times. The V call is TRBV6-1, the J call TRBJ2-2; 8 positions agree with TRBD1. Germline V gene data show CDR1 as MNHNS and CDR2 as SASEGT. The CDR3 sequence is 15 residues long. V dropped 6 bases and J dropped 1; count of bases not matched to a gene: 4. CDR3 residues: CASSLGQGNTGELFF. The CDR3 region has the DNA TGTGCCAGCAGCCTAGGACAGGGGAACACCGGGGAGCTGTTTTTT.

This sequence joins TRBV5-3 and TRBJ2-2; TRBD1 matches at 10 bases. Being an ORF, TRBV5-3 has a function that is uncertain. Germline trimming cut 0 bases from V and 6 bases from J; bases unmatched to any gene: 2. The CDR3 is made up of 15 amino acids. CDR3 sequence reads: CARSLGGTGAGELFF. The DNA of the CDR3 is TGTGCCAGAAGCTTGGGTGGGACAGGGGCCGGGGAGCTGTTTTTT.

This chain uses TRBV28 with TRBJ1-2, with TRBD1 matching over 9 bases. J was trimmed by 4 bases and V by 0 bases; bases with no gene match: 6. CDR1 and CDR2 (germline): MDHEN, SYDVKM. The CDR3 length is 16 residues. The CDR3 coding sequence is TGTGCCAGCAGTTTATGGGACAGGGGCGTCCTCTATGGCTACACCTTC. This sequence encodes CASSLWDRGVLYGYTF.